Detailed here is one T cell receptor beta chain. Its antigen is undetermined. TCR alpha and beta CDR3 regions were amplified from RNA using iRepertoire nested multiplex PCR. MiXCR was run by TCRdb on the multiplex PCR reads, yielding one entry per CDR3 protein. The table lists roughly 350,000 distinct CDR3 sequences, 41% of them singletons. The entry originates in a study of glioma-infiltrating T cells. Overall study findings and caveats: A blood CDR3 motif signature was depleted in highly divergent patients. Non-neoplastic patients had below-expected tissue-blood divergence, while all gliomas exceeded expectation.

Trimming pared 1 base from V and 2 bases from J, leaving 9 bases between. Germline CDR1 MNHNY, CDR2 SVGAGI (reference sequence). The CDR3 is made up of 15 amino acids. Sequenced input: glioma tissue, nonneoplastic brain tissue, or PBMCs (not recorded which). V gene TRBV6-6 combines with J gene TRBJ2-1; no definite D call. The sequence came from a human donor with low-grade glioma or glioblastoma, undergoing nonglioma brain surgery, or in good health (not recorded which). The CDR3, as DNA: TGTGCCAGCAGTTACTTACGGGCGGCCTACAATGAGCAGTTCTTC. This sequence encodes CASSYLRAAYNEQFF.